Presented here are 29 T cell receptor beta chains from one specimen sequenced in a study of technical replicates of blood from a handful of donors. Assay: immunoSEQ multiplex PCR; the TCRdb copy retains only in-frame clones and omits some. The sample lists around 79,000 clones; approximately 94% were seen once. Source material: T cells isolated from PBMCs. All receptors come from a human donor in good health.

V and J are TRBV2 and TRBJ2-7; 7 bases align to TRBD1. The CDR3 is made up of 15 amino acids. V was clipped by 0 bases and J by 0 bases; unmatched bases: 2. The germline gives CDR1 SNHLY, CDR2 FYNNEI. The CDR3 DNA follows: TGTGCCAGCAGTGAAGCAGACAGGGTCTCCTACGAGCAGTACTTC. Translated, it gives CASSEADRVSYEQYF.

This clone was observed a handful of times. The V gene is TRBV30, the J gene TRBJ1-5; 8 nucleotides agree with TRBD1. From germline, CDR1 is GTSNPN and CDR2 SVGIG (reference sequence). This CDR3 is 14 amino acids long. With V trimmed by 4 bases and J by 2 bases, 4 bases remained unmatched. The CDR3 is CAWTGTGGNQPQHF. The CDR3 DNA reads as TGTGCCTGGACTGGGACAGGCGGCAATCAGCCCCAGCATTTT.

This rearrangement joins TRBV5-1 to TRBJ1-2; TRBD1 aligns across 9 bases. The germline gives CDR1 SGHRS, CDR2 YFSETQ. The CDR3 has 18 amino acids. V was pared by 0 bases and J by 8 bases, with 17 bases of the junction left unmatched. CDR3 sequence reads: CASSLAENGQGSTHGYTF. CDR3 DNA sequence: TGCGCCAGCAGCTTGGCCGAAAACGGACAGGGGTCCACTCACGGCTACACCTTC.

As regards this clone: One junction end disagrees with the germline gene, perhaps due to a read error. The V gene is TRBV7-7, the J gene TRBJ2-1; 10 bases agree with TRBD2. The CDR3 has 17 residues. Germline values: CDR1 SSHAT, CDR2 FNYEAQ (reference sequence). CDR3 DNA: TGTGCTAGCAGCTTATCACCAGCGGGGGGGACCTACAATGAGCAGTTCTTC. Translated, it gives CASSLSPAGGTYNEQFF.

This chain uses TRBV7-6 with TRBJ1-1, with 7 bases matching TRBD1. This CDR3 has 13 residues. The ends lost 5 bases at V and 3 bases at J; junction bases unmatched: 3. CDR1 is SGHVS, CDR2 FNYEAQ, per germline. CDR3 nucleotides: TGTGCCAGCAGCCCTGGACAGGACACTGAAGCTTTCTTT. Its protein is CASSPGQDTEAFF.

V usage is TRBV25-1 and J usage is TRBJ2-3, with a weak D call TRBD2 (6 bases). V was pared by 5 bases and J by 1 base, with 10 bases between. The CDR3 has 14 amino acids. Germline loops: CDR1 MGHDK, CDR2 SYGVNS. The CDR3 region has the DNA TGTGCCAGCAGTCTGGGGGGTCGCACAGATACGCAGTATTTT. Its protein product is CASSLGGRTDTQYF.

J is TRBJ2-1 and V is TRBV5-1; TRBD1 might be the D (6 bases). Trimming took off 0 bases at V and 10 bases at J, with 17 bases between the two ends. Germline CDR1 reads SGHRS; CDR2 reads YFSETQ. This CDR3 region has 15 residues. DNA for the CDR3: TGCGCCAGCAGCTTGGGGGGGCTCGACTTAGAGGAGCAGTTCTTC. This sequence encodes CASSLGGLDLEEQFF.

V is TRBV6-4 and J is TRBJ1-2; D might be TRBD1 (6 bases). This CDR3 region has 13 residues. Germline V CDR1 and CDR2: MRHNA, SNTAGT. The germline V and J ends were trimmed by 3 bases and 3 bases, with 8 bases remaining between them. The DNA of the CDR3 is TGTGCCAGCAGTGATGGGACATACTATGGCTACACCTTC. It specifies CASSDGTYYGYTF.

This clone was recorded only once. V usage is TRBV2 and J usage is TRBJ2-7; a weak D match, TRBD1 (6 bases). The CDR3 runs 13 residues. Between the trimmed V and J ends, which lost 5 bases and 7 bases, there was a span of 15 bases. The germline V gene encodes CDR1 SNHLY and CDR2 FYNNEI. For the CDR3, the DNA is TGTGCCAGCAGTCTCATTTCAGGGGTAGAGCAGTACTTC. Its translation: CASSLISGVEQYF.

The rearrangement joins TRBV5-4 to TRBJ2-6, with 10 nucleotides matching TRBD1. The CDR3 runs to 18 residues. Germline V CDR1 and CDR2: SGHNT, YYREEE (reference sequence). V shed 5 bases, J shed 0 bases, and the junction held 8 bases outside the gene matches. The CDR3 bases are TGTGCCAGCAGGTCGGGACAGGGGAGCACCTCTGGGGCCAACGTCCTGACTTTC. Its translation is CASRSGQGSTSGANVLTF.

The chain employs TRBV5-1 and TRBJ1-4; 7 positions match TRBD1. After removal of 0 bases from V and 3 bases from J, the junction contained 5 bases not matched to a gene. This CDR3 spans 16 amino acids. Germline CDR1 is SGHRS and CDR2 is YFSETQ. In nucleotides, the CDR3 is TGCGCCAGCAGCTTGGGGGATAGGGGGCCTAATGAAAAACTGTTTTTT. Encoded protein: CASSLGDRGPNEKLFF.

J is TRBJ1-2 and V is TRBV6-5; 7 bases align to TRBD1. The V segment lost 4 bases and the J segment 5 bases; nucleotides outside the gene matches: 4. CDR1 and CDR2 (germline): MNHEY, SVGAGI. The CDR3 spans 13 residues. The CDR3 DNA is TGTGCCAGCAGTTTCGACAGGGCTTATGGCTACACCTTC. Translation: CASSFDRAYGYTF.

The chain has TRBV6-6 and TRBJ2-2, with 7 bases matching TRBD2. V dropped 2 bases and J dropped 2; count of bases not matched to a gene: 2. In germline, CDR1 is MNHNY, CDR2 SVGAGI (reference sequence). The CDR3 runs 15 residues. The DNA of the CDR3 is TGTGCCAGCAGTTACGCGGGAGTAAACACCGGGGAGCTGTTTTTT. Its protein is CASSYAGVNTGELFF.

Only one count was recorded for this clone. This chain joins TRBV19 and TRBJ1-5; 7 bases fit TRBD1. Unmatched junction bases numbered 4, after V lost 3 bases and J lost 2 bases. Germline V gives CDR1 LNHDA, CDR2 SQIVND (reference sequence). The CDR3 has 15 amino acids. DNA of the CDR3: TGTGCCAGTAGTATCCTGGGACAGCGCAATCAGCCCCAGCATTTT. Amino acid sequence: CASSILGQRNQPQHF. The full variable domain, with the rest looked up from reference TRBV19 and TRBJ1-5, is DGGITQSPKYLFRKEGQNVTLSCEQNLNHDAMYWYRQDPGQGLRLIYYSQIVNDFQKGDIAEGYSVSREKKESFPLTVTSAQKNPTAFYLCASSILGQRNQPQHFGDGTRLSIL.

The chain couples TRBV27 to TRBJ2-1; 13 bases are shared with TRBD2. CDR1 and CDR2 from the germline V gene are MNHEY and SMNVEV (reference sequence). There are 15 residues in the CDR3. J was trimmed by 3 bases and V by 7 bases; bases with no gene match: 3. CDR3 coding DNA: TGTGCCAGCACCGGACTAGCGGGAGACTACAATGAGCAGTTCTTC. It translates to CASTGLAGDYNEQFF.

The CDR3 here is CASSLIGTGDGYTF. CDR3 in DNA: TGCGCCAGCAGCTTGATCGGGACAGGTGATGGCTACACCTTC. The V call is TRBV5-1, the J call TRBJ1-2; TRBD1 matches at 8 bases. Germline CDR1 reads SGHRS; CDR2 reads YFSETQ. The CDR3 is made up of 14 amino acids. V lost 1 base, J lost 6 bases, and 5 bases stayed unmatched. Drawing the rest from reference TRBV5-1 and TRBJ1-2, the complete variable domain is KAGVTQTPRYLIKTRGQQVTLSCSPISGHRSVSWYQQTPGQGLQFLFEYFSETQRNKGNFPGRFSGRQFSNSRSEMNVSTLELGDSALYLCASSLIGTGDGYTFGSGTRLTVV.

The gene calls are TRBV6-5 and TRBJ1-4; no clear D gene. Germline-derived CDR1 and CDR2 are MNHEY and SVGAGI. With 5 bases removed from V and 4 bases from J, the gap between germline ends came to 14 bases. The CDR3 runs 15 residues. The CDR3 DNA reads TGTGCCAGCAGTCCGTACGGGATCCATAATGAAAAACTGTTTTTT. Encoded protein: CASSPYGIHNEKLFF.

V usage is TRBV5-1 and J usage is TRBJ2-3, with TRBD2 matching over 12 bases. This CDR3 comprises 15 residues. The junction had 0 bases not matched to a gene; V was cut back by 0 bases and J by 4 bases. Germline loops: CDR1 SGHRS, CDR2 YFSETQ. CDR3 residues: CASSLGTSGADTQYF. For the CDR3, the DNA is TGCGCCAGCAGCTTGGGGACTAGCGGGGCAGATACGCAGTATTTT.

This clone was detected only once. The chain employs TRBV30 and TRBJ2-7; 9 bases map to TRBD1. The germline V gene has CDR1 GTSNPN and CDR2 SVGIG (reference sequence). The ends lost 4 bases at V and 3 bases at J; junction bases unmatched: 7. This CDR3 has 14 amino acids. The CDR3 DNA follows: TGTGCCTGGATCCCGGGACAGGGATTCTACGAGCAGTACTTC. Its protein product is CAWIPGQGFYEQYF.

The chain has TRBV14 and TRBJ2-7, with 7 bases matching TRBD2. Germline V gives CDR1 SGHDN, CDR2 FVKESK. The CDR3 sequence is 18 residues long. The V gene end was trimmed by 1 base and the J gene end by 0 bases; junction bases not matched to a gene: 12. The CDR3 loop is CASSQGPAGGGSSYEQYF. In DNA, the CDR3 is TGTGCCAGCAGCCAAGGACCCGCGGGCGGGGGAAGCTCCTACGAGCAGTACTTC.

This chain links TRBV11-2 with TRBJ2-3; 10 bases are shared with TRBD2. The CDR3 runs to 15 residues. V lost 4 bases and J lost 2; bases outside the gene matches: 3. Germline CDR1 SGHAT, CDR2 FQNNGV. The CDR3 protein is CASSSAGGNTDTQYF. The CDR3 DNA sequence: TGTGCCAGCAGCTCAGCGGGAGGGAACACAGATACGCAGTATTTT.

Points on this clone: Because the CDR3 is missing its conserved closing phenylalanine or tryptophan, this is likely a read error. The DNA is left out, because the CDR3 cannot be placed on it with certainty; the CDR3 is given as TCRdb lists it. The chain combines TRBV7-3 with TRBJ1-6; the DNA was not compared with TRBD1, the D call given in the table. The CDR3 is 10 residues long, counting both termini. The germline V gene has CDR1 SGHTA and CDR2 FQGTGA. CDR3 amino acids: CASSHTDRAG.

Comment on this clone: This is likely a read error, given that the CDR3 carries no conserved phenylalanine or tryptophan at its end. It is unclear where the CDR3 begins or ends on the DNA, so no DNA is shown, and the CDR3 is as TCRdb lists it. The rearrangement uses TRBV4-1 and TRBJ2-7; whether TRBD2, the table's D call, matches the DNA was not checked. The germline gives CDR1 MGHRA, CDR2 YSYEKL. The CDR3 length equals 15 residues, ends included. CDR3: CASSQRRSGAGDSGL.

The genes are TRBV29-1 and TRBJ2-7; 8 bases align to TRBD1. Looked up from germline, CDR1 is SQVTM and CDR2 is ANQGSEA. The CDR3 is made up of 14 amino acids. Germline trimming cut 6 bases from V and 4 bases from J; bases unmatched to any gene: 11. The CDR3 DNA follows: TGCAGCGTGAGGGAGACAGGGGCTGGGTACGAGCAGTACTTC. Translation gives CSVRETGAGYEQYF.

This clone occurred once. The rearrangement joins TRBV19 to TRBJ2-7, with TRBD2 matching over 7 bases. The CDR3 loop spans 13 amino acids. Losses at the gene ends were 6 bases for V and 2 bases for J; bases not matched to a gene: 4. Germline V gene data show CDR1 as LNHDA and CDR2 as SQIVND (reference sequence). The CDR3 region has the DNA TGTGCCAGTAGCACTAGCGACGCCTACGAGCAGTACTTC. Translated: CASSTSDAYEQYF.

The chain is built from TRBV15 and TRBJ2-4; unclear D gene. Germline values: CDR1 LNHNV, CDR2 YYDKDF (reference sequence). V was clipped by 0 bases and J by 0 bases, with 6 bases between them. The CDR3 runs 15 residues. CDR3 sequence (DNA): TGTGCCACCAGCAGAGATTTTCAAGCCAAAAACATTCAGTACTTC. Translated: CATSRDFQAKNIQYF.

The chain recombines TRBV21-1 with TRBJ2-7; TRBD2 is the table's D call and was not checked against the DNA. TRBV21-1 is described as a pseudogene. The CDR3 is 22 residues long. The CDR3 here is CASTDKGQWPGTSGRRSYEQYF. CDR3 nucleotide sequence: TGTGCCAGCACAGACAAAGGACAGTGGCCTGGGACTAGCGGGAGGCGGTCCTACGAGCAGTACTTC.

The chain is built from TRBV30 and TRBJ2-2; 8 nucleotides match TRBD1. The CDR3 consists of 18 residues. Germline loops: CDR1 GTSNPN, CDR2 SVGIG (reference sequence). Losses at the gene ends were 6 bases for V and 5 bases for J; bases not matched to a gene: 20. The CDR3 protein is CACQTILTGDIVTGELFF. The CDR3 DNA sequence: TGTGCCTGTCAAACGATCCTGACAGGGGATATTGTGACCGGGGAGCTGTTTTTT.

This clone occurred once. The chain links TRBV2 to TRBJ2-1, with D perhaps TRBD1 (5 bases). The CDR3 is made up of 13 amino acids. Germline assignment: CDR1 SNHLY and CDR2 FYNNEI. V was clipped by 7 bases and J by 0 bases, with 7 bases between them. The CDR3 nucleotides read TGTGCCAGCAAGGACAACTCCTACAATGAGCAGTTCTTC. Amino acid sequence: CASKDNSYNEQFF.